This T cell receptor (beta chain) was recovered during a study of cytomegalovirus exposure and HLA in healthy donors. The PCR employed 60 Vbeta primers together with 13 Jbeta primers. Clones were sequenced by immunoSEQ multiplex PCR, and TCRdb holds only the in-frame ones, with some missing. The repertoire consists of about 120,000 clones, with around 84% occurring once and the leading ten covering roughly 3.5%. In this sample, this clone turned up once. The TCR was taken from a woman in her thirties in good health and CMV-seropositive. The specimen sequenced was PBMCs.

Here the CDR3 DNA reads TGTGCCAGCAGCTTAGACTGGGGGACAGTCGGAGAGACCCAGTACTTC. Translating gives CASSLDWGTVGETQYF. The rearrangement uses TRBV7-6 and TRBJ2-5; 7 bases line up with TRBD1. J gave up 4 bases and V 1 base, and 9 bases lay outside the gene matches. The germline V gene encodes CDR1 SGHVS and CDR2 FNYEAQ. CDR3 size: 16 residues.